The next 5 T cell receptor beta chains were all read from a single sample in a study of T cells in Graves' hyperthyroidism and ophthalmopathy. TCR beta CDR3 sequences were amplified from RNA transcripts. Initially, a first-round RT-PCR of the TCR CDR3 employed the HTBI primer set. TCRdb reprocessed the multiplex PCR reads via MiXCR and lists one record per CDR3 protein. The sample consists of about 480,000 distinct CDR3 sequences, approximately 22% of them appearing once. Sequencing input: blood. These receptors were collected from a woman in her seventies with Graves' ophthalmopathy.

This chain uses TRBV19 with TRBJ2-4, with D perhaps matching TRBD1 (6 bases). Per the germline V gene, CDR1 is LNHDA and CDR2 is SQIVND (reference sequence). Trimming pared 0 bases from V and 0 bases from J, leaving 12 bases between. This CDR3 is 17 amino acids long. This chain's CDR3 is CASSIDGQGLAKNIQYF. In DNA, the CDR3 is TGTGCCAGTAGTATAGATGGGCAGGGGCTAGCCAAAAACATTCAGTACTTC. Full variable domain (outside the CDR3, taken from reference TRBV19 and TRBJ2-4): DGGITQSPKYLFRKEGQNVTLSCEQNLNHDAMYWYRQDPGQGLRLIYYSQIVNDFQKGDIAEGYSVSREKKESFPLTVTSAQKNPTAFYLCASSIDGQGLAKNIQYFGAGTRLSVL.

The V call is TRBV7-6, the J call TRBJ1-1; D remains unclear. V lost 4 bases and J lost 2, with 11 bases in between. CDR1 is SGHVS, CDR2 FNYEAQ, per germline. The CDR3 is 14 residues long. In DNA form, the CDR3 reads TGTGCCAGCAGCTCCAATCGGGATAACACTGAAGCTTTCTTT. Its translation is CASSSNRDNTEAFF.

The V call is TRBV6-2 or TRBV6-3, the J call TRBJ1-2; TRBD1 matches at 7 bases. CDR3 size: 19 residues. The ends lost 6 bases at V and 4 bases at J; junction bases unmatched: 23. Germline values: CDR1 MNHEY, CDR2 SVGEGT. This CDR3 reads CASSRRSGQVHNQLYGYTF. CDR3 bases: TGTGCCAGCAGCCGCCGAAGTGGACAGGTTCACAATCAGCTCTATGGCTACACCTTC.

As to this clonotype: Sequence at one end of the junction differs from germline and may be a read error. This chain links TRBV14 with TRBJ2-7, with 12 bases identical to TRBD2. The V gene's germline CDR1 is SGHDN and CDR2 FVKESK. The CDR3 loop spans 16 amino acids. The CDR3: CAGSPRTSGNFYEQYF. In DNA, the CDR3 is TGTGCCGGCAGCCCGCGGACTAGCGGGAACTTCTACGAGCAGTACTTC.

In regard to this clonotype: The junction departs from the called germline gene at one end, perhaps through a read error. The chain has TRBV28 and TRBJ2-1; 11 bases fit TRBD2. This CDR3 comprises 16 residues. Germline V CDR1 and CDR2: MDHEN, SYDVKM. The CDR3 spells CASSLAGGEVYSEQFF. In DNA form, the CDR3 reads TGTGCCAGCAGCCTAGCGGGAGGCGAAGTCTACAGTGAGCAGTTCTTC.